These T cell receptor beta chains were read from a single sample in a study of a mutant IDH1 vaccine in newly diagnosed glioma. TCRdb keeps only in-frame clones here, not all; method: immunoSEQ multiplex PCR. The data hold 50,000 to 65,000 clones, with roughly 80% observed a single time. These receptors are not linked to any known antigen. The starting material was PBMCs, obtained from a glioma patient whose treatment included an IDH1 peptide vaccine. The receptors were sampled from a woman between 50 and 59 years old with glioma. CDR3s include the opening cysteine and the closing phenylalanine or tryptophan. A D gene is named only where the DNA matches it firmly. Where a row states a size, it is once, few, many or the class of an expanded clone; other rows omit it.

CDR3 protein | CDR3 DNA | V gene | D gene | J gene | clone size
CASSLGEGEAFF | TGTGCCAGCAGCTTAGGAGAGGGGGAAGCTTTCTTT | TRBV7-9 | . | TRBJ1-1 | once
CASSLGQLQETQYF | TGTGCCAGCAGCTTGGGCCAGCTTCAAGAGACCCAGTACTTC | TRBV5-8 | . | TRBJ2-5 | .
CASSLQGYEQYF | TGTGCCAGCAGCTTGCAGGGATACGAGCAGTACTTC | TRBV7-2 | . | TRBJ2-7 | .
CASSQGPSNQPQHF | TGTGCCAGCAGCCAGGGGCCCAGCAATCAGCCCCAGCATTTT | TRBV11-2 | . | TRBJ1-5 | once
CASSLKTSGGSSSYEQYF | TGTGCCAGCAGCTTAAAGACTAGCGGGGGGTCGAGCTCCTACGAGCAGTACTTC | TRBV7-8 | TRBD2 | TRBJ2-7 | .
CASRWGTGDTEAFF | TGCGCCAGCCGATGGGGGACAGGGGACACTGAAGCTTTCTTT | TRBV5-1 | TRBD1 | TRBJ1-1 | .
CASSRTAYEQYF | TGTGCCAGCTCCAGGACAGCCTACGAGCAGTACTTC | TRBV6-1 | . | TRBJ2-7 | .
CASSDGTRGGQFF | TGTGCCAGCAGTGACGGGACTCGAGGCGGGCAGTTCTTC | TRBV7-9 | . | TRBJ2-1 | .
CASSRGLAGDEQFF | TGTGCCAGCTCACGGGGACTAGCGGGCGATGAGCAGTTCTTC | TRBV18 | TRBD2 | TRBJ2-1 | .
CASRASGRFYGYTF | TGTGCCAGCAGAGCCTCGGGTCGGTTCTATGGCTACACCTTC | TRBV28 | . | TRBJ1-2 | .
CASSEGTGGAETQYF | TGTGCCAGCAGTGAAGGGACAGGGGGCGCGGAGACCCAGTACTTC | TRBV6-1 | TRBD1 | TRBJ2-5 | .
CASSPPIGQGKEPQHF | TGTGCCAGCTCACCACCAATCGGACAGGGCAAGGAGCCCCAGCATTTT | TRBV18 | TRBD1 | TRBJ1-5 | .
CASSQDAPPGARTEAFF | TGCGCCAGCAGCCAAGACGCTCCTCCGGGGGCGCGAACTGAAGCTTTCTTT | TRBV4-3 | . | TRBJ1-1 | .
CASSEGASYEQYF | TGCGCCAGCAGTGAGGGCGCCAGCTACGAGCAGTACTTC | TRBV10-1 | . | TRBJ2-7 | few
CTSSQDPRDRVGNEQFF | TGCACCAGCAGCCAGGATCCCCGGGACAGGGTTGGGAATGAGCAGTTCTTC | TRBV1 | . | TRBJ2-1 | .
CASSLDRENTEAFF | TGTGCCAGCAGTTTGGACAGGGAGAACACTGAAGCTTTCTTT | TRBV27 | TRBD1 | TRBJ1-1 | .
CASSFRGAGSYNSPLHF | TGTGCCAGCAGTTTCCGGGGCGCGGGCTCCTATAATTCACCCCTCCACTTT | TRBV27 | . | TRBJ1-6 | .
CASSLAQGDINYGYTF | TGTGCCAGCAGTTTGGCCCAGGGTGACATTAACTATGGCTACACCTTC | TRBV27 | . | TRBJ1-2 | .
CATGQGQVTEAFF | TGTGCCACCGGCCAGGGGCAGGTGACTGAAGCTTTCTTT | TRBV10-3 | . | TRBJ1-1 | .
CASSVNQRVQFF | TGTGCCAGCAGTGTAAACCAGCGGGTGCAGTTCTTC | TRBV28 | . | TRBJ2-1 | .
CASRGTGFTYEQYF | TGTGCCAGCAGGGGGACAGGGTTTACCTACGAGCAGTACTTC | TRBV2 | TRBD1 | TRBJ2-7 | .
CASSLRDPTGSGANVLTF | TGCGCCAGCAGCTTACGGGACCCGACGGGCTCTGGGGCCAACGTCCTGACTTTC | TRBV5-1 | . | TRBJ2-6 | .
CASSFVPEMNTEAFF | TGCGCCAGCAGCTTTGTCCCTGAAATGAACACTGAAGCTTTCTTT | TRBV5-1 | . | TRBJ1-1 | .
CAWSVRLAGSYEQYF | TGTGCCTGGAGTGTAAGGTTGGCAGGGAGTTACGAGCAGTACTTC | TRBV30 | . | TRBJ2-7 | .
CASSIVSSGVYNEQFF | TGTGCCAGTAGTATAGTGTCTAGCGGGGTTTACAATGAGCAGTTCTTC | TRBV19 | TRBD2 | TRBJ2-1 | .
CASSSQGPPGNTIYF | TGTGCCAGCAGCTCCCAAGGACCGCCTGGAAACACCATATATTTT | TRBV7-3 | . | TRBJ1-3 | .
CASSGQGSNTEAFF | TGTGCCAGCAGCGGACAGGGCTCGAACACTGAAGCTTTCTTT | TRBV11-2 | TRBD1 | TRBJ1-1 | .
CASSQGQATNEKLFF | TGTGCCAGCAGCCAAGGACAGGCAACTAATGAAAAACTGTTTTTT | TRBV4-2 | . | TRBJ1-4 | few
CASSLTGKADPNYGYTF | TGTGCTAGCAGCCTTACCGGGAAGGCAGACCCTAACTATGGCTACACCTTC | TRBV7-7 | . | TRBJ1-2 | .
CASSFGSLNTEAFF | TGTGCCAGCAGCTTCGGCAGTTTGAACACTGAAGCTTTCTTT | TRBV11-3 | . | TRBJ1-1 | .
CASSWTSGGRGEQFF | TGTGCCAGCAGCTGGACTAGCGGGGGAAGGGGTGAGCAGTTCTTC | TRBV5-4 | TRBD2 | TRBJ2-1 | .